This record covers a single T cell receptor (beta chain). Amplification used 60 Vbeta primers and 13 Jbeta primers. Assay: immunoSEQ multiplex PCR; the TCRdb copy retains only in-frame clones and omits some. The sample table includes about 200,000 clones. Germline CDR1 SEHNR, CDR2 FQNEAQ (reference sequence). The CDR3 spans 15 residues. Unmatched junction bases numbered 9, after V lost 6 bases and J lost 7 bases. These data belong to a study of cytomegalovirus exposure and HLA in healthy donors. The clonotype was recovered from a boy between 10 and 17 years old in good health and CMV-seronegative. Sequenced input: PBMCs. The rearrangement uses TRBV7-9 and TRBJ1-4, with 9 bases lining up with TRBD1. CDR3 amino acids: CASRATGTGTEKLFF. The CDR3 DNA reads TGTGCCAGCAGGGCGACCGGGACAGGGACTGAAAAACTGTTTTTT.